The 27 T cell receptor beta chains presented below share a single source sample, sequenced in a study of regulatory T cells in long-lasting Graves disease. The time point: newly diagnosed GD, antithyroid drugs for less than 3 months. Isolated PBMC RNA provided the starting material for the TCR library. Arm-PCR of CDR3 regions with iRepertoire HTBI primers generated TCR beta libraries. From the multiplex PCR reads, TCRdb called clonotypes with MiXCR, one entry per CDR3 protein. This table holds 400,000 to 550,000 distinct CDR3 sequences, about 15% found once. This sample also belongs to another study, concerning T cells in Graves' hyperthyroidism and ophthalmopathy.

Sequencing used peripheral blood mononuclear cells (PBMCs), obtained at new diagnosis, from a patient treated with antithyroid drugs. All receptors derive from a woman aged 30 to 39 with Graves disease.

Points on this clonotype: A single base separates this from a much larger clone, so it may be a read error. This chain joins TRBV12-3 or TRBV12-4 and TRBJ2-7; 8 nucleotides match TRBD2. Unmatched junction bases numbered 8, after V lost 8 bases and J lost 2 bases. The CDR3 runs 14 residues. The CDR3 region is CASGLLAEAYEQYF. In DNA form, the CDR3 reads TGTGCCAGCGGTCTACTAGCGGAGGCCTACGAGCAGTACTTC.

This clonotype was counted ten times or more. The rearrangement links TRBV12-3 or TRBV12-4 to TRBJ1-2, with D uncertain. This CDR3 region has 15 residues. Trimming pared 8 bases from V and 1 base from J, leaving 17 bases between. Here the CDR3 reads CASYYGLPNNYGYTF. The DNA for the CDR3 is TGTGCCAGCTACTACGGGCTGCCCAATAACTATGGCTACACCTTC.

This clonotype was seen many times. The rearrangement uses TRBV7-3 and TRBJ2-1; D remains unclear. In germline, CDR1 is SGHTA, CDR2 FQGTGA. Trimming cost V 6 bases and J 2 bases, with 8 bases left between them. The length of the CDR3 is 13 residues. The CDR3 protein is CASRSNTYNEQFF. The CDR3 bases are TGTGCCAGCAGGTCGAACACCTACAATGAGCAGTTCTTC.

This clonotype has a count of ten or more. The rearrangement links TRBV10-3 to TRBJ1-6; 8 bases are shared with TRBD1. Germline-derived CDR1 and CDR2 are ENHRY and SYGVKD. The junction had 9 bases not matched to a gene; V was cut back by 4 bases and J by 7 bases. The CDR3 loop spans 16 amino acids. CDR3 region: CAISASGQVQNSPLHF. The CDR3 DNA sequence: TGTGCCATCAGTGCTTCGGGACAGGTCCAGAATTCACCCCTCCACTTT.

V usage is TRBV9 and J usage is TRBJ2-1; 10 nucleotides agree with TRBD2. The CDR3 runs to 15 residues. CDR1 SGDLS and CDR2 YYNGEE come from the germline V gene. With V trimmed by 3 bases and J by 4 bases, 4 bases remained unmatched. The CDR3 coding sequence is TGTGCCAGCAGCGAGACTAGCGGGCCTTACAATGAGCAGTTCTTC. Encoded protein: CASSETSGPYNEQFF.

This clonotype was recorded many times. This chain uses TRBV7-9 with TRBJ2-5; D is undetermined. The CDR3 is 18 amino acids. Germline V gene lookup returns CDR1 SEHNR and CDR2 FQNEAQ (reference sequence). Trimming removed 1 base at V and 0 bases at J, with 18 bases between. CDR3 nucleotides: TGTGCCAGCAGCTTAGTTGACACGGCCCCGTTGTACCAAGAGACCCAGTACTTC. Translation: CASSLVDTAPLYQETQYF.

This clonotype was seen ten or more times. The gene calls are TRBV12-5 and TRBJ2-1; 11 bases are a match to TRBD2. After removal of 4 bases from V and 7 bases from J, the junction contained 6 bases not matched to a gene. Looked up from germline, CDR1 is LGHNT and CDR2 is FRNRAP. CDR3 length: 15 amino acids. The CDR3 loop is CASGSLAGGDNEQFF. The DNA for the CDR3 is TGTGCTAGTGGTTCTTTAGCGGGAGGGGATAATGAGCAGTTCTTC.

DNA of the CDR3: TGTGCCAGTAGTGCTAGGACAGGGGATCAGCCCCAGCATTTT. It is translated as CASSARTGDQPQHF. The J gene is TRBJ1-5, the V gene TRBV19; 9 nucleotides match TRBD1. The CDR3 runs 14 residues. V shed 5 bases and J 5 bases; nucleotides not matched to a gene: 4. The germline V gene encodes CDR1 LNHDA and CDR2 SQIVND (reference sequence).

In this sample, this clonotype turned up many times. J is TRBJ2-3 and V is TRBV12-3 or TRBV12-4, with 10 positions matching TRBD1. J lost 2 bases, V lost 5 bases, and 7 bases had no gene match. CDR3 length: 16 residues. CDR3 nucleotide sequence: TGTGCCAGCAGTCCCTGGACAGGGGGGATCACAGATACGCAGTATTTT. Amino acids: CASSPWTGGITDTQYF.

This clonotype occurred many times. A read error may be the cause here, since a much bigger clone is one base away. J is TRBJ2-1 and V is TRBV12-3 or TRBV12-4, with D perhaps TRBD2 (5 bases). V gave up 6 bases and J gave up 0 bases, with 21 bases separating them. The CDR3 totals 18 residues. CDR3 sequence (DNA): TGTGCCAGCAGCCTCCCGGAGGCGGAACCCTTCTCCTACAATGAGCAGTTCTTC. This gives the protein CASSLPEAEPFSYNEQFF.

This rearrangement joins TRBV28 to TRBJ1-2; 10 positions agree with TRBD1. V trimming: 5 bases; J trimming: 7 bases; junction bases outside the gene matches: 7. This CDR3 comprises 14 residues. CDR1 MDHEN and CDR2 SYDVKM come from the germline V gene. Written as DNA, the CDR3 is TGTGCCAGCAGTCCCCCCGACAGGGGGCCTGGCTACACCTTC. This gives the protein CASSPPDRGPGYTF.

This clonotype was counted at least ten times. The rearrangement links TRBV6-1 to TRBJ1-1; D is ambiguous. The CDR3 contains 14 residues. Trimming removed 7 bases from V and 0 bases from J, with 12 bases in between. Germline CDR1 MNHNS, CDR2 SASEGT. The CDR3: CASTPFDLNTEAFF. The CDR3 DNA reads TGTGCCAGCACCCCCTTCGACTTGAACACTGAAGCTTTCTTT.

This clonotype was picked up a small number of times. The chain has TRBV14 and TRBJ1-2; D is perhaps TRBD1 (5 bases). Germline V CDR1 and CDR2: SGHDN, FVKESK. V lost 4 bases, J lost 3 bases, and 21 bases lay in between. The CDR3 is 17 residues long. The CDR3 nucleotides are TGTGCCAGCAGCCGAACCCCCGGGACGGTTAGGGACTATGGCTACACCTTC. Protein product: CASSRTPGTVRDYGYTF.

The sample holds a few counts of this clonotype. This sequence joins TRBV5-6 and TRBJ2-3, with 9 bases identical to TRBD2. The V gene's germline CDR1 is SGHDT and CDR2 YYEEEE. CDR3 length equals 16 residues. J was trimmed by 6 bases and V by 8 bases; bases with no gene match: 16. The CDR3 region is CASYYGAGGPLDTQYF. Written as DNA, the CDR3 is TGTGCCAGTTACTATGGGGCGGGAGGGCCTTTGGATACGCAGTATTTT.

There are a few counts of this clonotype. The V call is TRBV6-2 or TRBV6-3, the J call TRBJ2-7, with 8 nucleotides matching TRBD1. This CDR3 region has 16 residues. Germline-derived CDR1 and CDR2 are MNHEY and SVGEGT. The V and J ends lost 2 bases and 3 bases, in that order; junction bases with no gene match: 9. The CDR3 reads CASSYGQGSFVYEQYF. The CDR3, as DNA: TGTGCCAGCAGTTACGGACAGGGAAGTTTCGTCTACGAGCAGTACTTC.

The sample holds a few counts of this clonotype. The J gene is TRBJ2-6, the V gene TRBV10-3; TRBD1 matches at 8 bases. Losses at the gene ends were 3 bases for V and 1 base for J; bases not matched to a gene: 8. CDR3 length equals 18 residues. In germline, CDR1 is ENHRY, CDR2 SYGVKD. CDR3 sequence reads: CAISERRTGKSGANVLTF. The CDR3 DNA reads as TGTGCCATCAGTGAACGGCGGACAGGGAAATCTGGGGCCAACGTCCTGACTTTC.

This clonotype has at least ten counts. This chain uses TRBV30 with TRBJ2-1; no clear D gene. The CDR3 covers 11 residues. Trimming left V 2 bases short and J 6 bases short, with 5 bases between. Germline CDR1 and CDR2: GTSNPN and SVGIG (reference sequence). The CDR3 coding sequence is TGTGCCTGGAGTCCCGGCAATGAGCAGTTCTTC. Translating gives CAWSPGNEQFF. The full variable domain, its missing parts supplied by reference TRBV30 and TRBJ2-1, is SQTIHQWPATLVQPVGSPLSLECTVEGTSNPNLYWYRQAAGRGLQLLFYSVGIGQISSEVPQNLSASRPQDRQFILSSKKLLLSDSGFYLCAWSPGNEQFFGPGTRLTVL.

This clonotype appeared many times. One end of the junction is discordant with germline, which a read error may explain. This sequence joins TRBV12-3 or TRBV12-4 and TRBJ2-3, with D maybe TRBD1 (6 bases). This CDR3 region has 11 residues. CDR3 bases: TGTGCCAGCAGCACGACAGGATTCACTTTCTTT. Translating it yields CASSTTGFTFF.

The chain carries TRBV10-1 and TRBJ2-3, with 7 bases that match TRBD1. The length of the CDR3 is 15 residues. Losses at the gene ends were 5 bases for V and 1 base for J; bases not matched to a gene: 6. The germline V gene has CDR1 WNHNN and CDR2 SYGVQD (reference sequence). The CDR3 coding sequence is TGCGCCAGCAGTCCAGGGGGAGAGGGCACAGATACGCAGTATTTT. Amino acid sequence: CASSPGGEGTDTQYF.

This chain connects TRBV29-1 to TRBJ1-6; D might be TRBD1 (5 bases). Germline loops: CDR1 SQVTM, CDR2 ANQGSEA. V lost 4 bases and J 7 bases, leaving 14 bases between the germline ends. CDR3 size: 14 residues. CDR3 amino acids: CSVGEQGVNSPLHF. CDR3 coding DNA: TGCAGCGTTGGGGAGCAGGGAGTGAATTCACCCCTCCACTTT.

This clonotype was recorded many times. This chain uses TRBV5-5 with TRBJ1-5, with D perhaps matching TRBD1 (5 bases). Trimming removed 4 bases at V and 3 bases at J, with 8 bases between. Germline assignment: CDR1 SGHKS and CDR2 YYEKEE (reference sequence). The CDR3 length is 13 residues. CDR3 in DNA: TGTGCCAGCAGCAGGGGAGACAATCAGCCCCAGCATTTT. Amino acid sequence: CASSRGDNQPQHF.

The J gene is TRBJ2-7, the V gene TRBV12-3 or TRBV12-4; D call uncertain. The V gene lost 4 bases and the J gene lost 9 bases, with 10 bases spanning the gap. This CDR3 has 11 amino acids. The CDR3 reads CASSSRFGQYF. The CDR3 region has the DNA TGTGCCAGCAGTTCCAGGTTCGGGCAGTACTTC.

This clonotype showed up many times. V gene TRBV12-3 or TRBV12-4 combines with J gene TRBJ2-7; D unclear. The CDR3 runs to 12 residues. V was clipped by 6 bases and J by 6 bases, with 12 bases between them. Written as DNA, the CDR3 is TGTGCCAGCAGGGGCTTGGGTAGCGAGCAGTACTTC. It specifies CASRGLGSEQYF.

This clonotype has only a few counts. This rearrangement joins TRBV20-1 to TRBJ2-3, with 7 bases matching TRBD2. The V gene end was trimmed by 6 bases and the J gene end by 4 bases; junction bases not matched to a gene: 13. Germline V gene data show CDR1 as DFQATT and CDR2 as SNEGSKA (reference sequence). The CDR3 is made up of 15 amino acids. In DNA, the CDR3 is TGCAGTGCCAAATTAGTACCGGGAGGACCAGATACGCAGTATTTT. It translates to CSAKLVPGGPDTQYF.

This clonotype was found many times. This chain uses TRBV13 with TRBJ1-1; no definite D call. Germline CDR1 and CDR2: PRHDT and FYEKMQ (reference sequence). Trimming cost V 5 bases and J 0 bases, with 7 bases left between them. The CDR3 runs to 13 residues. CDR3 amino acids: CASSPRVNTEAFF. DNA of the CDR3: TGTGCCAGCAGCCCAAGGGTGAACACTGAAGCTTTCTTT. Full variable domain (outside the CDR3, taken from reference TRBV13 and TRBJ1-1): AAGVIQSPRHLIKEKRETATLKCYPIPRHDTVYWYQQGPGQDPQFLISFYEKMQSDKGSIPDRFSAQQFSDYHSELNMSSLELGDSALYFCASSPRVNTEAFFGQGTRLTVV.

This clonotype came up many times. V is TRBV7-9 and J is TRBJ2-7; D unclear. V was shortened by 6 bases and J by 5 bases, with 14 bases between the two germline ends. The CDR3 contains 13 residues. Germline CDR1 reads SEHNR; CDR2 reads FQNEAQ (reference sequence). The CDR3 sequence: CASRGKGVDEQYF. DNA of the CDR3: TGTGCCAGCAGAGGGAAGGGCGTAGACGAGCAGTACTTC.

This clonotype showed up just a few times. The V call is TRBV30, the J call TRBJ1-2; D is perhaps TRBD1 (6 bases). The CDR3 spans 13 residues. CDR1 and CDR2 from the germline V gene are GTSNPN and SVGIG (reference sequence). The germline V and J ends were trimmed by 0 bases and 8 bases, with 13 bases remaining between them. The CDR3 DNA is TGTGCCTGGAGTGTGAAGGGGGTGGGAGGCTACACCTTC. Its protein is CAWSVKGVGGYTF. The complete variable domain, with remaining parts taken from reference TRBV30 and TRBJ1-2, reads SQTIHQWPATLVQPVGSPLSLECTVEGTSNPNLYWYRQAAGRGLQLLFYSVGIGQISSEVPQNLSASRPQDRQFILSSKKLLLSDSGFYLCAWSVKGVGGYTFGSGTRLTVV.